The rows below give T cell receptor beta chains drawn from one sample of a study of blood T cells in healthy people across ages. TCRdb fed the 5' RACE reads into MiXCR, producing one record per CDR3 protein. The table shows some 690,000 distinct CDR3 sequences, with about 20% occurring only once. Source material: blood. Every receptor here comes from a man in his sixties or seventies in good health. CDR3s include the opening cysteine and the closing phenylalanine or tryptophan. The order of the fields is V gene, J gene, clone size, D gene, CDR3 protein, CDR3 DNA. The D gene is left open where the match is weak. Part of the rows lack a size; the others show once, few, many or a class for expanded clones.

v_call: TRBV29-1; j_call: TRBJ2-5; clone_size: few; d_call: -; cdr3_aa: CSVLVQETQYF; cdr3_nt: TGCAGCGTTCTGGTGCAAGAGACCCAGTACTTC
v_call: TRBV7-2; j_call: TRBJ2-1; clone_size: -; d_call: TRBD2; cdr3_aa: CASGGLGGYNEQFF; cdr3_nt: TGTGCCAGCGGGGGACTAGGCGGGTACAATGAGCAGTTCTTC
v_call: TRBV20-1; j_call: TRBJ2-3; clone_size: -; d_call: TRBD2; cdr3_aa: CSGGIAGNTDTQYF; cdr3_nt: TGCAGTGGTGGGATAGCGGGAAACACAGATACGCAGTATTTT
v_call: TRBV7-9; j_call: TRBJ2-5; clone_size: -; d_call: TRBD1; cdr3_aa: CASSSPLDRRQQETQYF; cdr3_nt: TGTGCCAGCAGCTCCCCTTTGGACAGGCGTCAACAAGAGACCCAGTACTTC
v_call: TRBV5-1; j_call: TRBJ2-1; clone_size: many; d_call: TRBD2; cdr3_aa: CASSWGTSGLLSYNEQFF; cdr3_nt: TGCGCCAGCAGCTGGGGGACTAGCGGACTGCTATCCTACAATGAGCAGTTCTTC
v_call: TRBV7-2; j_call: TRBJ1-2; clone_size: -; d_call: -; cdr3_aa: CASSPYFLLMGYTF; cdr3_nt: TGTGCCAGCAGCCCTTATTTTCTCCTTATGGGCTACACCTTC
v_call: TRBV29-1; j_call: TRBJ2-6; clone_size: few; d_call: TRBD1; cdr3_aa: CSAFDRGSSGANVLTF; cdr3_nt: TGCAGCGCCTTTGACAGGGGTTCCTCCGGGGCCAACGTCCTGACTTTC
v_call: TRBV7-9; j_call: TRBJ1-2; clone_size: -; d_call: -; cdr3_aa: CASSLASGNYGYTF; cdr3_nt: TGTGCCAGCAGCTTAGCTTCCGGGAACTATGGCTACACCTTC
v_call: TRBV2; j_call: TRBJ1-1; clone_size: -; d_call: -; cdr3_aa: CASSEATQWGGTEAFF; cdr3_nt: TGTGCCAGCAGTGAAGCTACCCAGTGGGGTGGAACTGAAGCTTTCTTC
v_call: TRBV18; j_call: TRBJ2-3; clone_size: -; d_call: -; cdr3_aa: CANKWTSTDTQYF; cdr3_nt: TGTGCGAATAAGTGGACTAGCACAGATACGCAGTATTTT
v_call: TRBV20-1; j_call: TRBJ1-2; clone_size: -; d_call: -; cdr3_aa: CSASGQGDRLSDLYGYTF; cdr3_nt: TGCAGTGCTAGTGGTCAGGGTGACCGCCTATCGGACCTATATGGCTACACCTTC
v_call: TRBV12-3/TRBV12-4; j_call: TRBJ1-2; clone_size: few; d_call: TRBD1; cdr3_aa: CASSAQGGYTF; cdr3_nt: TGTGCCAGCAGCGCACAGGGGGGCTACACCTTC
v_call: TRBV15; j_call: TRBJ2-5; clone_size: -; d_call: -; cdr3_aa: CATSRLWTAVGETQYF; cdr3_nt: TGTGCCACCAGCAGACTATGGACAGCCGTGGGAGAGACCCAGTACTTC
v_call: TRBV20-1; j_call: TRBJ2-7; clone_size: -; d_call: -; cdr3_aa: CSVPRGYEQYF; cdr3_nt: TGCAGTGTTCCTCGGGGGTACGAGCAGTACTTC
v_call: TRBV4-3; j_call: TRBJ2-1; clone_size: -; d_call: TRBD2; cdr3_aa: CASSQDGDYNNEQFF; cdr3_nt: TGCGCCAGCAGCCAAGACGGGGACTATAACAATGAGCAGTTCTTC
v_call: TRBV6-6; j_call: TRBJ2-7; clone_size: few; d_call: -; cdr3_aa: CASSYRDLEQYF; cdr3_nt: TGTGCCAGCAGTTACAGGGATCTGGAGCAGTACTTC
v_call: TRBV5-1; j_call: TRBJ1-1; clone_size: -; d_call: -; cdr3_aa: CASSLNVMNTEAFF; cdr3_nt: TGCGCCAGCAGCTTGAATGTTATGAACACTGAAGCTTTCTTT
v_call: TRBV2; j_call: TRBJ2-5; clone_size: few; d_call: -; cdr3_aa: CASSPELGQYF; cdr3_nt: TGTGCCAGCAGCCCCGAATTGGGCCAGTACTTC
v_call: TRBV5-1; j_call: TRBJ1-2; clone_size: few; d_call: TRBD1; cdr3_aa: CASSLYRGLDYGYTF; cdr3_nt: TGCGCCAGCAGCTTATACAGGGGTCTTGACTATGGCTACACCTTC
v_call: TRBV20-1; j_call: TRBJ2-1; clone_size: few; d_call: -; cdr3_aa: CSAPTAASSYNEQFF; cdr3_nt: TGCAGTGCCCCAACAGCTGCGAGCTCCTACAATGAGCAGTTCTTC
v_call: TRBV7-2; j_call: TRBJ2-3; clone_size: few; d_call: -; cdr3_aa: CASSLESWGTDTQYF; cdr3_nt: TGTGCCAGCAGCTTAGAGAGCTGGGGGACAGATACGCAGTATTTT
v_call: TRBV7-9; j_call: TRBJ1-2; clone_size: -; d_call: -; cdr3_aa: CASRQGDPGYTF; cdr3_nt: TGTGCCAGCAGACAGGGCGACCCTGGCTACACCTTC
v_call: TRBV7-9; j_call: TRBJ1-2; clone_size: few; d_call: TRBD1; cdr3_aa: CASSDKTGRDYGYTF; cdr3_nt: TGTGCCAGCAGCGACAAGACAGGGCGGGACTATGGCTACACCTTC
v_call: TRBV7-2; j_call: TRBJ2-5; clone_size: -; d_call: -; cdr3_aa: CASSAQGSQETQYF; cdr3_nt: TGTGCCAGCAGCGCCCAGGGGTCCCAAGAGACCCAGTACTTC
v_call: TRBV5-5; j_call: TRBJ2-3; clone_size: -; d_call: -; cdr3_aa: CASSFPRGDTQYF; cdr3_nt: TGTGCCAGCAGCTTCCCAAGGGGAGATACGCAGTATTTT
v_call: TRBV4-2; j_call: TRBJ2-1; clone_size: few; d_call: TRBD2; cdr3_aa: CASSRTLADSSYNEQFF; cdr3_nt: TGTGCCAGCAGCCGCACTCTAGCGGATAGCTCCTACAATGAGCAGTTCTTC
v_call: TRBV9; j_call: TRBJ1-1; clone_size: -; d_call: -; cdr3_aa: CASSVTGHTEAFF; cdr3_nt: TGTGCCAGCAGCGTTACAGGGCACACTGAAGCTTTCTTT
v_call: TRBV29-1; j_call: TRBJ1-4; clone_size: -; d_call: -; cdr3_aa: CSVDLTGEEKLFF; cdr3_nt: TGCAGCGTTGATTTGACAGGAGAAGAAAAACTGTTTTTT
v_call: TRBV4-3; j_call: TRBJ2-3; clone_size: -; d_call: -; cdr3_aa: CASNQDPFRLQYF; cdr3_nt: TGCGCCAGCAACCAAGATCCCTTCCGTCTGCAGTATTTT
v_call: TRBV5-1; j_call: TRBJ2-3; clone_size: few; d_call: TRBD1; cdr3_aa: CASSTGQVGADTQYF; cdr3_nt: TGCGCCAGCAGCACTGGACAGGTTGGGGCAGATACGCAGTATTTT
v_call: TRBV3-1; j_call: TRBJ1-2; clone_size: few; d_call: -; cdr3_aa: CASSQDPGRVGYTF; cdr3_nt: TGTGCCAGCAGCCAAGACCCGGGGCGGGTTGGCTACACCTTC
v_call: TRBV7-9; j_call: TRBJ2-3; clone_size: -; d_call: TRBD2; cdr3_aa: CASSLRGRAVGDTQYF; cdr3_nt: TGTGCCAGCAGCTTGCGAGGGAGGGCAGTGGGAGATACGCAGTATTTT
v_call: TRBV7-2; j_call: TRBJ2-5; clone_size: few; d_call: TRBD2; cdr3_aa: CASSRTSGSRETQYF; cdr3_nt: TGTGCCAGCAGCAGGACTAGCGGGAGCAGAGAGACCCAGTACTTC
v_call: TRBV7-2; j_call: TRBJ2-5; clone_size: -; d_call: -; cdr3_aa: CASSSQSGAQETQYF; cdr3_nt: TGTGCCAGCAGCTCTCAATCAGGAGCACAAGAGACCCAGTACTTC
v_call: TRBV7-9; j_call: TRBJ1-1; clone_size: once; d_call: TRBD1; cdr3_aa: CASSETGQGDEAFF; cdr3_nt: TGTGCCAGCAGCGAAACGGGACAGGGGGATGAAGCTTTCTTT
v_call: TRBV18; j_call: TRBJ1-1; clone_size: many; d_call: -; cdr3_aa: CASSPVGPKERAFF; cdr3_nt: TGTGCCAGCTCACCGGTGGGGCCTAAGGAGCGGGCTTTCTTT
v_call: TRBV6-2/TRBV6-3; j_call: TRBJ2-2; clone_size: few; d_call: TRBD2; cdr3_aa: CASTRLAGVGGELFF; cdr3_nt: TGTGCCAGCACCAGACTAGCGGGAGTTGGCGGGGAGCTGTTTTTT
v_call: TRBV5-5; j_call: TRBJ2-7; clone_size: -; d_call: -; cdr3_aa: CASSGLQQGGEQYF; cdr3_nt: TGTGCCAGCAGCGGACTACAACAGGGAGGCGAGCAGTACTTC
v_call: TRBV25-1; j_call: TRBJ2-1; clone_size: -; d_call: TRBD2; cdr3_aa: CASSAPDVAGGNNEQFF; cdr3_nt: TGTGCCAGCAGTGCCCCTGATGTGGCGGGAGGAAACAATGAGCAGTTCTTC
v_call: TRBV7-9; j_call: TRBJ1-4; clone_size: many; d_call: -; cdr3_aa: CASSLWSSLNEKLFF; cdr3_nt: TGTGCCAGCAGCTTGTGGTCCAGCCTCAATGAAAAACTGTTTTTT
v_call: TRBV6-2/TRBV6-3; j_call: TRBJ1-2; clone_size: -; d_call: -; cdr3_aa: CASSLTMTVYGYTF; cdr3_nt: TGTGCCAGCAGTTTGACGATGACAGTCTATGGCTACACCTTC
v_call: TRBV10-3; j_call: TRBJ2-5; clone_size: -; d_call: TRBD1; cdr3_aa: CAIIGTGEGQETQYF; cdr3_nt: TGTGCCATCATCGGGACAGGGGAGGGACAAGAGACCCAGTACTTC
v_call: TRBV20-1; j_call: TRBJ2-7; clone_size: few; d_call: -; cdr3_aa: CSARDGERSPYEQYF; cdr3_nt: TGCAGTGCTAGAGACGGGGAGCGGAGCCCCTACGAGCAGTACTTC
v_call: TRBV6-6; j_call: TRBJ2-2; clone_size: -; d_call: -; cdr3_aa: CASSYRPPGAPGELFF; cdr3_nt: TGTGCCAGCAGTTACCGCCCCCCTGGAGCCCCCGGGGAGCTGTTTTTT
v_call: TRBV7-2; j_call: TRBJ2-5; clone_size: many; d_call: TRBD2; cdr3_aa: CASSSTLTSEETQYF; cdr3_nt: TGTGCCAGCAGCTCCACCTTGACTAGCGAAGAGACCCAGTACTTC
v_call: TRBV12-3/TRBV12-4; j_call: TRBJ2-3; clone_size: few; d_call: -; cdr3_aa: CASSLTHRALSTDTQYF; cdr3_nt: TGTGCCAGCAGCCTTACCCACAGGGCTCTAAGCACAGATACGCAGTATTTT
v_call: TRBV27; j_call: TRBJ1-1; clone_size: few; d_call: -; cdr3_aa: CASSLEGPNTEAFF; cdr3_nt: TGTGCCAGCAGTTTGGAGGGGCCGAACACTGAAGCCTTCTTT
v_call: TRBV12-3/TRBV12-4; j_call: TRBJ2-2; clone_size: -; d_call: -; cdr3_aa: CASTFAQLGELFF; cdr3_nt: TGTGCCAGCACCTTCGCGCAGCTCGGGGAGCTGTTTTTT
v_call: TRBV21-1; j_call: TRBJ2-1; clone_size: few; d_call: -; cdr3_aa: CARGGGASYNEQFF; cdr3_nt: TGTGCCAGGGGCGGTGGGGCCTCCTACAATGAGCAGTTCTTC
v_call: TRBV15; j_call: TRBJ2-3; clone_size: -; d_call: -; cdr3_aa: CATSRDHGAGADTQYF; cdr3_nt: TGTGCCACCAGCAGAGATCACGGGGCCGGGGCAGATACGCAGTATTTT
v_call: TRBV4-3; j_call: TRBJ2-4; clone_size: few; d_call: TRBD2; cdr3_aa: CASSPGLAGEVKNIQYF; cdr3_nt: TGCGCCAGCAGCCCGGGACTAGCGGGAGAGGTCAAAAACATTCAGTACTTC
v_call: TRBV20-1; j_call: TRBJ2-2; clone_size: -; d_call: TRBD1; cdr3_aa: CSARWTGKNTGKLFF; cdr3_nt: TGCAGTGCCAGGTGGACAGGAAAGAACACCGGGAAGCTGTTTTTT